This record covers a single T cell receptor beta chain. The PCR used 60 Vbeta and 13 Jbeta primers. Profiled with immunoSEQ multiplex PCR; TCRdb holds only in-frame clones, not every one. The data hold some 150,000 clones, with around four fifths observed a single time. The germline gives CDR1 SGHRS, CDR2 YFSETQ. The CDR3 runs to 14 residues. With V trimmed by 1 base and J by 3 bases, 0 bases remained unmatched. The sample belongs to a study of cytomegalovirus exposure and HLA in healthy donors. The source of this sequence is a woman aged 40 to 50 in good health and CMV-seronegative. The material sequenced was PBMCs. The V and J genes are TRBV5-1 and TRBJ1-3; TRBD1 aligns across 8 bases. The CDR3 region has the DNA TGCGCCAGCAGCTTGACAGGGGGTGGAAACACCATATATTTT. Its translation: CASSLTGGGNTIYF.